The 18 T cell receptor beta chains below all came from one sample that was sequenced in a study of T cell responses to AZD1222 COVID-19 vaccine. Profiling relied on immunoSEQ multiplex PCR, and the TCRdb table lists in-frame clones only, not all of them. The table includes roughly 75,000 clones, roughly 84% detected once. The sequencing here drew on peripheral blood, taken on day 0 of AZD1222 vaccination. The receptor set was obtained from an adult in good health.

The chain joins TRBV6-5 to TRBJ1-2; 7 nucleotides match TRBD1. CDR1 is MNHEY, CDR2 SVGAGI, per germline. This CDR3 comprises 16 residues. The V gene end was trimmed by 4 bases and the J gene end by 6 bases; junction bases not matched to a gene: 14. In DNA, the CDR3 is TGTGCCAGCAGTTTCAGACAGGGATTTACGAGAGATGGCTACACCTTC. This codes for CASSFRQGFTRDGYTF.

The V and J genes are TRBV19 and TRBJ2-2; D may be TRBD1 or TRBD2 (5 bases each). Trimming cost V 6 bases and J 8 bases, with 13 bases left between them. Germline V CDR1 and CDR2: LNHDA, SQIVND (reference sequence). The CDR3 contains 13 residues. The CDR3 DNA sequence: TGTGCCAGTAGGAGGGGCGTCATTGGGGAGCTGTTTTTT. Residues: CASRRGVIGELFF.

The V gene is TRBV12-3 or TRBV12-4, the J gene TRBJ2-1, with D perhaps TRBD1 (5 bases). Deletions cut 3 bases from V and 6 bases from J, with 6 bases between. The CDR3 is 12 amino acids. CDR3 protein: CASSLDINEQFF. Here the CDR3 DNA reads TGTGCCAGCAGTTTGGACATCAATGAGCAGTTCTTC.

This clone was seen once. The V call is TRBV5-4, the J call TRBJ2-1, with 12 bases that match TRBD2. The germline V gene has CDR1 SGHNT and CDR2 YYREEE (reference sequence). This CDR3 spans 15 amino acids. The trim removed 4 bases at V and 3 bases at J, leaving 2 bases unmatched. The CDR3 sequence is CASSLLAGGYNEQFF. DNA for the CDR3: TGTGCCAGCAGCCTACTAGCGGGGGGCTACAATGAGCAGTTCTTC.

The chain employs TRBV5-1 and TRBJ2-1; D is possibly TRBD2 (6 bases). The CDR3 is made up of 15 amino acids. Germline CDR1 reads SGHRS; CDR2 reads YFSETQ. The germline V and J ends were trimmed by 5 bases and 2 bases, with 14 bases remaining between them. The CDR3 DNA reads TGCGCCAGCAGAGGGACTCTTGTCACCTACAATGAGCAGTTCTTC. Amino acid sequence: CASRGTLVTYNEQFF.

The chain carries TRBV4-1 and TRBJ2-1; 9 bases align to TRBD1. V was clipped by 4 bases and J by 6 bases; unmatched bases: 4. The CDR3 consists of 14 residues. Germline loops: CDR1 MGHRA, CDR2 YSYEKL. CDR3 nucleotides: TGCGCCAGCAGCCTCAGACAGGGGGGCAATGAGCAGTTCTTC. Its translation: CASSLRQGGNEQFF.

This chain joins TRBV6-2 or TRBV6-3 and TRBJ1-2; no clear D gene. Germline V gene sequence: CDR1 MNHEY, CDR2 SVGEGT. The CDR3 covers 14 residues. V lost 6 bases and J 4 bases, leaving 15 bases between the germline ends. The chain's CDR3 is CASSSEWQFYGYTF. Here the CDR3 DNA reads TGTGCCAGCAGCAGCGAGTGGCAGTTCTATGGCTACACCTTC.

This chain joins TRBV5-1 and TRBJ1-2, with 11 nucleotides matching TRBD1. Germline values: CDR1 SGHRS, CDR2 YFSETQ. Trimming at V came to 1 base and at J to 5 bases, leaving 10 bases not matched to a gene. CDR3 length: 17 residues. The CDR3 DNA sequence: TGCGCCAGCAGCTTGCCCCCCGGGACAGGGGGTTTATATGGCTACACCTTC. Translation: CASSLPPGTGGLYGYTF.

This clone was seen only once. The V call is TRBV6-5, the J call TRBJ1-2; TRBD1 might be the D (6 bases). V was pared by 10 bases and J by 4 bases, with 16 bases between. Germline lookup yields CDR1 MNHEY and CDR2 SVGAGI. The CDR3 consists of 13 residues. CDR3 loop: CATPGVGSYGYTF. Written as DNA, the CDR3 is TGTGCCACACCAGGGGTAGGTAGCTATGGCTACACCTTC.

The chain has TRBV2 and TRBJ1-6; D possibly corresponds to TRBD1 (5 bases). Trimming pared 0 bases from V and 7 bases from J, leaving 16 bases between. Germline V CDR1 and CDR2: SNHLY, FYNNEI. The length of the CDR3 is 17 residues. CDR3 protein: CASSEAIAGWLNSPLHF. In DNA, the CDR3 is TGTGCCAGCAGTGAAGCTATTGCAGGGTGGTTGAATTCACCCCTCCACTTT.

The chain combines TRBV7-2 with TRBJ2-2; 9 bases map to TRBD1. CDR1 SGHTA and CDR2 FQGNSA come from the germline V gene. The CDR3 extends over 15 amino acids. J was trimmed by 1 base and V by 8 bases; bases with no gene match: 5. CDR3 bases: TGTGCCAGCGGGAAGGACAGGGGGAACACCGGGGAGCTGTTTTTT. This codes for CASGKDRGNTGELFF.

This sequence joins TRBV7-2 and TRBJ2-5; D may be TRBD1 (6 bases). V gave up 6 bases and J gave up 5 bases, with 19 bases separating them. Looked up from germline, CDR1 is SGHTA and CDR2 is FQGNSA. CDR3 length equals 15 residues. The CDR3 loop is CASRADRIRWETQYF. The CDR3, as DNA: TGTGCCAGCAGGGCGGACAGAATTCGATGGGAGACCCAGTACTTC.

The chain has TRBV7-2 and TRBJ2-7, with 7 bases fitting TRBD1. Germline assignment: CDR1 SGHTA and CDR2 FQGNSA. The CDR3 has 14 residues. The V and J ends lost 5 bases and 1 base, in that order; junction bases with no gene match: 5. This chain's CDR3 is CASSPQGESYEQYF. In DNA, the CDR3 is TGTGCCAGCAGCCCCCAGGGGGAGTCCTACGAGCAGTACTTC.

The rearrangement joins TRBV7-9 to TRBJ2-3; tentative D call: TRBD1 (5 bases). V lost 5 bases and J lost 0, with 12 bases in between. In germline, CDR1 is SEHNR, CDR2 FQNEAQ (reference sequence). This CDR3 has 15 amino acids. CDR3 sequence reads: CASSQGFPSTDTQYF. DNA of the CDR3: TGTGCCAGCAGCCAGGGTTTCCCTAGCACAGATACGCAGTATTTT.

The V call is TRBV7-2, the J call TRBJ2-1, with 8 bases fitting TRBD2. Germline loops: CDR1 SGHTA, CDR2 FQGNSA. Germline trimming cut 5 bases from V and 9 bases from J; bases unmatched to any gene: 9. CDR3 length equals 14 residues. As DNA, the CDR3 is TGTGCCAGCAGCCCCTCGGGGGGGTTTAGTGAGCAGTTCTTC. Its translation: CASSPSGGFSEQFF.

J is TRBJ1-5 and V is TRBV14; tentatively, D is TRBD1 (6 bases). V lost 1 base, J lost 1 base, and 11 bases lay in between. CDR1 and CDR2 from the germline V gene are SGHDN and FVKESK. CDR3 length: 16 residues. CDR3 loop: CASSQVGGSSNQPQHF. CDR3 nucleotides: TGTGCCAGCAGCCAAGTAGGGGGTTCCAGCAATCAGCCCCAGCATTTT.

CDR3 DNA: TGTGCCAGCAGGGGAAATGAAAAACTGTTTTTT. It yields the protein CASRGNEKLFF. This chain uses TRBV5-6 with TRBJ1-4, with D unclear. V was pared by 5 bases and J by 5 bases, with 4 bases between. Germline V lookup: CDR1 SGHDT, CDR2 YYEEEE. CDR3 length: 11 residues.

DNA of the CDR3: TGTGCCATCAGTGAGTCCGGGGCAGCCTACGAGCAGTACTTC. Translated, it gives CAISESGAAYEQYF. This chain connects TRBV10-3 to TRBJ2-7; D is perhaps TRBD1 or TRBD2 (5 bases each). The CDR3 loop spans 14 amino acids. V lost 0 bases, J lost 2 bases, and 8 bases lay in between. Germline V lookup: CDR1 ENHRY, CDR2 SYGVKD.